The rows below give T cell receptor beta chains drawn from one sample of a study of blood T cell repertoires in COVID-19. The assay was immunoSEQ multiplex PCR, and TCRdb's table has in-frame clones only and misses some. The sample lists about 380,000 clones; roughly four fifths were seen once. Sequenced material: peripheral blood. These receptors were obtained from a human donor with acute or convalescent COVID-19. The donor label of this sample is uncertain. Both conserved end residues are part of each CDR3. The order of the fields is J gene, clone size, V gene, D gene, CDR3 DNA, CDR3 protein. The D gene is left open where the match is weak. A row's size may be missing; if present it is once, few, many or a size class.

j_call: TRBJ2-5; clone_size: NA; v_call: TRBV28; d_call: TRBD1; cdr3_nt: TGTGCCAGCAGTACACGTAGACAGGGGAGGCGAGAGACCCAGTACTTC; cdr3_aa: CASSTRRQGRRETQYF
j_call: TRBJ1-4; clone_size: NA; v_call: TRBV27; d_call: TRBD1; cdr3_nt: TGTGCCAGCAGTTTAGTGGAGGGGGCGACGTTTGGAAAACTGTTTTTT; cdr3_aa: CASSLVEGATFGKLFF
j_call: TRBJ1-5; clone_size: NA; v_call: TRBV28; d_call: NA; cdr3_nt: TGTGCCAGCCGACAGATCAATCAGCCCCAGCATTTT; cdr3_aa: CASRQINQPQHF
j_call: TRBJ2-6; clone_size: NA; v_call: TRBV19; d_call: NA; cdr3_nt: TGTGCCAGTAGCTATCGGGGGTCGGGGGCCAACGTCCTGACTTTC; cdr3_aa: CASSYRGSGANVLTF
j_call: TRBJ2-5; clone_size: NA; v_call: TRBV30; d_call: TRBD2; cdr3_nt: TGTGCCTGGATTCGTAGCGGGGCGCGGGGAGAGACCCAGTACTTC; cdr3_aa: CAWIRSGARGETQYF
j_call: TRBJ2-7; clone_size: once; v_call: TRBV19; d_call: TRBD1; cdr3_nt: TGTGCCAGTAGTCTCCGACAGGGCTACGAGCAGTACTTC; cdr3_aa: CASSLRQGYEQYF
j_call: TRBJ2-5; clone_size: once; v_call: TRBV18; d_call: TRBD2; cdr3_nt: TGTGCCAGCTCACAGGGGACTAGCGGGAAAGCAGAGACCCAGTACTTC; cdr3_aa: CASSQGTSGKAETQYF
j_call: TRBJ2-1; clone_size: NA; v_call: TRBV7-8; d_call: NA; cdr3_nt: TGTGCCAGCAGCGCCGGGAGCGGTTACAATGAGCAGTTCTTC; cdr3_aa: CASSAGSGYNEQFF
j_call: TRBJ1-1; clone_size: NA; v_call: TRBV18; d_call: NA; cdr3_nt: TGTGCCAGCTCACCACTCGGGGACCGGGGGACTGAAGCTTTCTTT; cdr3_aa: CASSPLGDRGTEAFF
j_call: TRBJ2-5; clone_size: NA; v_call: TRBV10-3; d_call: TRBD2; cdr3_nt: TGTGCCACAGCAGAGGGGAGCGGGAACGGTATAAGCGAGACCCAGTACTTC; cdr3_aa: CATAEGSGNGISETQYF
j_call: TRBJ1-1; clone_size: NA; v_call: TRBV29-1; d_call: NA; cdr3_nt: TGCAGCGTCCTATCGGGGATCGGAGCTTTCTTT; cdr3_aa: CSVLSGIGAFF
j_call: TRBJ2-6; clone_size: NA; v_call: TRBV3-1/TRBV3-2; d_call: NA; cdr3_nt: TGTGCCAGCAGCCGAAGTACTTCTGGGGCCAACGTCCTGACTTTC; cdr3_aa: CASSRSTSGANVLTF
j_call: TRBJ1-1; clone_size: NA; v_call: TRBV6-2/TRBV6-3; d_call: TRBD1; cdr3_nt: TGTGCCAGCAGTCGGGGACAGTCAAGTACTGAAGCTTTCTTT; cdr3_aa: CASSRGQSSTEAFF
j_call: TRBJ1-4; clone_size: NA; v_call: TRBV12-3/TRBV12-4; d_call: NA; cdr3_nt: TGTGCCAGCAGTCCCTCCAGTGAAAAACTGTTTTTT; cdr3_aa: CASSPSSEKLFF
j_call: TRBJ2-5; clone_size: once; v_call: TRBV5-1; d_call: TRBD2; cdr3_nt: TGCGCCAGCAGCTCGCCTTTTCCGGGAGGAGAGGAGACCCAGTACTTC; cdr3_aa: CASSSPFPGGEETQYF
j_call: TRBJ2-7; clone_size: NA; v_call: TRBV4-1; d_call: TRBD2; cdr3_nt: TGCGCCAGCAGCCAAGATACAACTAGCGGGAGTTTCGAGCAGTACTTC; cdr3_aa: CASSQDTTSGSFEQYF
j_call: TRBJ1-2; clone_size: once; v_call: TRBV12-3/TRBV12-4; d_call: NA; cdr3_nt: TGTGCCAGCAGCCTACAGGGAGACTATGGCTACACCTTC; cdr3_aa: CASSLQGDYGYTF
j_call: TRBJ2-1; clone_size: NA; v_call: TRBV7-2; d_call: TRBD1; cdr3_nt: TGTGCCAGCAGCTTACACAGGGGGGTATCATACAATGAGCAGTTCTTC; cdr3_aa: CASSLHRGVSYNEQFF
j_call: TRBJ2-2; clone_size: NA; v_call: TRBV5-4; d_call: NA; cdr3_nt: TGTGCCAGCAGCGGACAGTACACCGGGGAGCTGTTTTTT; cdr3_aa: CASSGQYTGELFF
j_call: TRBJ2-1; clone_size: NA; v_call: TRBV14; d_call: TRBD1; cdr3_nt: TGTGCCAGCAGCCCACAGGGGGACGAGCAGTTCTTC; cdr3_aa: CASSPQGDEQFF
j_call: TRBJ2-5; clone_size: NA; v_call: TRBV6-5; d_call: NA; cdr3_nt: TGTGCCAGCTCCCGAGGGGGTCAAGAGACCCAGTACTTC; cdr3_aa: CASSRGGQETQYF
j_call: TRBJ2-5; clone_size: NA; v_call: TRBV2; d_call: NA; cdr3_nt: TGTGCCAGCAGTGCCAGGGAGACCCAGTACTTC; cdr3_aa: CASSARETQYF
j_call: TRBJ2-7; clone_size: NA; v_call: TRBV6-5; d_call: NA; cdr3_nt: TGTGCCAGCAGTTTCTCCGAGCGCGAGCAGTACTTC; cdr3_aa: CASSFSEREQYF
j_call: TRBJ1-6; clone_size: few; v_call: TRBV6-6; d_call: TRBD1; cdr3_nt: TGTGCCAGCAGTTACGCCGGACAGGGCGATGGGTCACCCCTCCACTTT; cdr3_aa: CASSYAGQGDGSPLHF
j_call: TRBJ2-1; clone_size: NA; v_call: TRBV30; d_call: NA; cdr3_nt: TGTGCCTGGAGTGTAGGGGACTACAATGAGCAGTTCTTC; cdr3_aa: CAWSVGDYNEQFF
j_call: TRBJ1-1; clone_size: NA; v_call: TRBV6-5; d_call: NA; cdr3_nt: TGTGCCAGCACGCCAAGTAGGAACACTGAAGCTTTCTTT; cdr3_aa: CASTPSRNTEAFF
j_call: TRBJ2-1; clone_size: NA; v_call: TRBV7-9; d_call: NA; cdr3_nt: TGTGCCAGCAGCCCTCCAACAGGAACGCCCTACAATGAGCAGTTCTTC; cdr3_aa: CASSPPTGTPYNEQFF
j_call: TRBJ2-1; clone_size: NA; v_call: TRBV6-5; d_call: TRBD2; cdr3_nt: TGTGCCAGCAGTTACGACGGGCTAGCGGGGTACAATGAGCAGTTCTTC; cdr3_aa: CASSYDGLAGYNEQFF